This TCR beta chain emerged from a study of response to subunit inactivated influenza vaccine (dated by TCRdb to 2016 to 2019). Regarding the complete study: Deep quantitative profiling of the T cell receptor repertoire was used in the study to follow responses to a trivalent subunit inactivated influenza vaccine.

As regards this clonotype: What this receptor recognizes is not known. Base-call qualities are not available, and no considerably larger clone is one nucleotide away.

The library was obtained by RT-PCR. The sequencer listed for this sample is Illumina HiSeq 2500. In-frame beta chains were kept once TCRdb had trimmed the public reads at Q25 with fastp and called clones with MiXCR. Merged by CDR3 protein, the rows form single entries marked with the most common genes and DNA. The sample table holds roughly 790,000 distinct CDR3 sequences, of which approximately 21% were seen once. The top ten hold roughly a tenth of the sample. Trimmed from V: 5 bases; trimmed from J: 5 bases; junction bases lacking a gene match: 9. Per the germline V gene, MDHEN is the CDR1 and SYDVKM is the CDR2. Its CDR3 holds 16 amino acids, cysteine through phenylalanine. The CDR3 DNA has 48 bases and is translated from base 1. Broader findings and caveats from the paper: According to the authors, only a limited number of new T cells may be recruited by each seasonal influenza vaccination.

The chain couples TRBV28 to TRBJ2-5, and 12 junctional nucleotides match TRBD2. This sequence was found in a man over 45 who received an inactivated influenza vaccine. Donor details come from another sample of the same person, matched by shared clones. Here the sequenced sample was PBMCs from blood, taken less than 6 days after vaccination. CDR3 reads: CASSHLAGGPAETQYF. The DNA reads TGTGCCAGCAGTCATCTAGCGGGAGGGCCGGCTGAGACCCAGTACTTC.